This entry is about one T cell receptor (beta chain). Per germline, CDR1 SGDLS and CDR2 YYNGEE. V lost 0 bases to trimming and J lost 0 bases, with 7 bases between them. The length of the CDR3 is 14 residues. Naive CD8 isolation took CD45RO-negative cells positively selected for CCR7 and excluded terminally differentiated effector memory CD45RA+ cells. The data were obtained in a study of shared clonotypes between healthy human individuals. Sorted-subset replicate PCRs used 200 ng DNA, some 30,000 T cell genomes. Produced via immunoSEQ multiplex PCR; TCRdb's table is partial and in-frame only. This sample has roughly 650,000 clones, with roughly 96% found just once.

This chain joins TRBV9 and TRBJ2-7; D is unclear. The sample comprised naive CD8+ T cells sorted from blood. This clonotype was obtained from a woman aged 25-40 years in good health. CDR3 loop: CASSVGSTSYEQYF. In DNA, the CDR3 is TGTGCCAGCAGCGTAGGTAGCACCTCCTACGAGCAGTACTTC.